This entry features one TCR beta chain sequence. The data are from a study of shared T cell receptors in the human thymus. Measured with immunoSEQ multiplex PCR; TCRdb has only the in-frame clones, and not every one. Found here are roughly 560,000 clones, approximately 80% of them singletons; the top ten hold about 0.013%. These data also formed part of another study, on human thymus T cells. This second study says: It was healthy Finnish infants having corrective surgery for congenital heart defects who were the donors. Corrective heart surgery yielded resections, and these provided the thymus tissue. Gene usage for V and J segments appeared biased in thymic and blood repertoires. Related research described thymic repertoires that were highly overlapping among unrelated individuals.

The TCR comes from a boy younger than two with a congenital heart defect. The sequenced sample consisted of thymocytes.

The CDR3 DNA sequence: TGCGCCAGCAGCTTGGTTTGGCAGGGGTACTACAATGAGCAGTTCTTC. Protein product: CASSLVWQGYYNEQFF. This chain joins TRBV5-1 and TRBJ2-1; the D gene is possibly TRBD1 (6 bases). Trimming removed 0 bases at V and 3 bases at J, with 13 bases between. This CDR3 contains 16 residues. CDR1 is SGHRS and CDR2 is YFSETQ in the germline V gene.